This T cell receptor (beta chain) comes out of a study of T cells in lung cancer brain metastases. Study findings and constraints: Effects of preoperative corticosteroids on T cell infiltration in brain metastases could not be controlled.

This clone turned up a few times. The antigen remains unidentified. Sequencing used immunoSEQ multiplex PCR; TCRdb keeps in-frame clones, though not all of them. The sample consists of thousands of clones, 84% of them appearing once. The sequenced sample was tumor tissue from a brain metastasis. This sequence was found in a man in his fifties with non-small cell lung cancer that had spread to the brain.

The CDR3 region is CASSSGATASEAFF. The CDR3 region has the DNA TGTGCCAGCAGCTCAGGAGCTACAGCCTCTGAAGCTTTCTTT. The chain joins TRBV7-9 to TRBJ1-1; D gene uncertain. Germline loops: CDR1 SEHNR, CDR2 FQNEAQ (reference sequence). CDR3 length: 14 amino acids. Trimming removed 4 bases at V and 6 bases at J, with 15 bases between. The variable domain in full, completed from reference TRBV7-9 and TRBJ1-1, reads DTGVSQNPRHKITKRGQNVTFRCDPISEHNRLYWYRQTLGQGPEFLTYFQNEAQLEKSRLLSDRFSAERPKGSFSTLEIQRTEQGDSAMYLCASSSGATASEAFFGQGTRLTVV.